Described below is a single TCR beta chain sequence and its context. These data are taken from a study of T cells in localized non-small cell lung cancer. Unmatched junction bases numbered 7, after V lost 3 bases and J lost 4 bases. The CDR3 has 16 residues. Germline V gene lookup returns CDR1 SGHRS and CDR2 YFSETQ. Some clones are missing from TCRdb's copy, which holds only in-frame ones; the method was immunoSEQ multiplex PCR. The sample consists of around 25,000 clones, approximately 83% of them appearing once. Here the sequenced sample was peripheral blood, taken before any cancer treatment. V and J are TRBV5-1 and TRBJ2-3; 11 bases align to TRBD1. This clonotype was obtained from a male donor older than 55 with stage II squamous cell lung carcinoma. The CDR3 DNA reads TGCGCCAGCAGCTGGACAGGGGGCAATGTAGCAGATACGCAGTATTTT. This encodes CASSWTGGNVADTQYF.